This T cell receptor beta chain was captured by sequencing in a study of response to subunit inactivated influenza vaccine. General study points: Only a handful of new T cells, the authors suggested, are recruited with each seasonal influenza vaccination.

TCRdb passed the RT-PCR reads through MiXCR, listing each CDR3 protein once. The table has 800,000 or so distinct CDR3 sequences, around 20% seen once. This CDR3 has 14 residues. Trimming took 5 bases from V and 0 from J, leaving 12 bases between them. CDR1 is DFQATT, CDR2 SNEGSKA, per germline (reference sequence). Concerning this clonotype: Its antigen is as yet unknown.

The material was PBMCs from blood, obtained 5 to 6 days after vaccination. The rearrangement joins TRBV20-1 to TRBJ2-3; D not resolved. This clonotype originated in a man aged 45 to 65 who received an inactivated influenza vaccine. The CDR3: CSAPSGTSTDTQYF. The CDR3 nucleotides are TGCAGTGCTCCCTCGGGTACTAGCACAGATACGCAGTATTTT.